This paragraph reports one T cell receptor (beta chain). This record belongs to a study of blood T cell repertoires in COVID-19. Looked up from germline, CDR1 is MNHEY and CDR2 is SMNVEV (reference sequence). This CDR3 region has 15 residues. J lost 2 bases, V lost 0 bases, and 4 bases had no gene match. Measured with immunoSEQ multiplex PCR; TCRdb has only the in-frame clones, and not every one. The table has 150,000 to 190,000 clones, 84% seen once. This chain connects TRBV27 to TRBJ2-7, with 7 bases aligning to TRBD2. The TCR was taken from a man aged 45-65 years who had recovered from COVID-19. The specimen was PBMCs or T cells enriched from blood (not recorded which). CDR3 residues: CASSLSTSDPYEQYF. CDR3 nucleotide sequence: TGTGCCAGCAGTTTATCTACTAGCGATCCCTACGAGCAGTACTTC.